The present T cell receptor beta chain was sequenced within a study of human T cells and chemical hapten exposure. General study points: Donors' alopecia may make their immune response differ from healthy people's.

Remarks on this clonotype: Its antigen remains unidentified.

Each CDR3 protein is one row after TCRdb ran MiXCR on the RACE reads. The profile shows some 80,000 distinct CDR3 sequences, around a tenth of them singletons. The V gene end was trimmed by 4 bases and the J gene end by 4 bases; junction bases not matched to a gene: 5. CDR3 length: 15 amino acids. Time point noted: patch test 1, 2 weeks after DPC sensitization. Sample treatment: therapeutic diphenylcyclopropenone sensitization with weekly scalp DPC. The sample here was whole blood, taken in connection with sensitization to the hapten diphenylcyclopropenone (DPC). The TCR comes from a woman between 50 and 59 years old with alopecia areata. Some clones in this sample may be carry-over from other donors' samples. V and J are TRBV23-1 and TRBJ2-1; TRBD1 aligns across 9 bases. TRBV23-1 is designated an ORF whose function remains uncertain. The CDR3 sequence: CASSLTGGDYNEQFF. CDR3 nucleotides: TGCGCCAGCAGTCTAACAGGGGGCGATTACAATGAGCAGTTCTTC.